A single sample is the source of the 12 T cell receptor beta chains below, sequenced in a study of graft-versus-host responses after intestinal transplantation. The repertoire was sequenced with immunoSEQ multiplex PCR; TCRdb's copy has only in-frame clones and lacks some. The sample shows roughly 64,000 clones, more than 85% of them seen only once. Their target antigens are unknown. The sequenced sample was unstimulated CD8+ T cells sorted from spleen or lymph node cells, obtained before transplant. The receptors stem from a human donor who was the organ donor for an intestinal transplant.

The chain carries TRBV7-9 and TRBJ2-3, with D perhaps TRBD1 (6 bases). From germline, CDR1 is SEHNR and CDR2 FQNEAQ (reference sequence). V lost 4 bases, J lost 4 bases, and 12 bases lay in between. This CDR3 is 14 amino acids long. CDR3 nucleotide sequence: TGTGCCAGCAGCTCCAGGGGTCCCGCAGATACGCAGTATTTT. Translated: CASSSRGPADTQYF.

The gene calls are TRBV6-1 and TRBJ2-5; TRBD2 agrees at 9 bases. The CDR3 has 16 residues. Germline loops: CDR1 MNHNS, CDR2 SASEGT. J lost 0 bases, V lost 3 bases, and 5 bases had no gene match. The CDR3 DNA is TGTGCCAGCAGTGAGGAACTAGCGGGTTACCAAGAGACCCAGTACTTC. It yields the protein CASSEELAGYQETQYF.

The V gene is TRBV2, the J gene TRBJ2-1; no definite D call. Trimming cost V 5 bases and J 10 bases, with 12 bases left between them. CDR3 length: 12 amino acids. Germline lookup yields CDR1 SNHLY and CDR2 FYNNEI. The CDR3 DNA follows: TGTGCCAGCAGTACGACTTTACTCGAGCAGTTCTTC. Its translation is CASSTTLLEQFF.

The chain's CDR3 is CASSQGQGAHTEAFF. The CDR3 DNA reads as TGTGCCAGCAGCCAAGGACAGGGGGCGCATACTGAAGCTTTCTTT. The chain couples TRBV7-8 to TRBJ1-1; 11 nucleotides match TRBD1. The germline CDR1 and CDR2 sequences are SGHVS and FQNEAQ. CDR3 length: 15 amino acids. Trimming at V came to 5 bases and at J to 5 bases, leaving 7 bases not matched to a gene.

This clone was seen more than once but under ten times. Its ends do not fully match the called genes, so a read error is possible. The genes are TRBV7-7 and TRBJ2-1, with 7 bases fitting TRBD1. The CDR3 has 15 residues. Germline V gives CDR1 SSHAT, CDR2 FNYEAQ (reference sequence). CDR3 bases: TGTGCTAGCAGCTTAGGGGATACAGGGGCGGATGAGCAGTTCTTC. This codes for CASSLGDTGADEQFF.

The rearrangement links TRBV4-2 to TRBJ2-3, with TRBD1 matching over 7 bases. The length of the CDR3 is 15 residues. Germline V gene data show CDR1 as LGHNA and CDR2 as YNFKEQ. The V and J ends lost 4 bases and 2 bases, in that order; junction bases with no gene match: 6. The CDR3 protein is CASSPRTGDTDTQYF. CDR3 in DNA: TGTGCCAGCAGCCCGAGGACAGGCGACACAGATACGCAGTATTTT.

This chain uses TRBV4-3 with TRBJ2-2; D remains ambiguous. The CDR3 loop spans 16 amino acids. V lost 4 bases, J lost 2 bases, and 14 bases lay in between. CDR1 LGHNA and CDR2 YSLEER come from the germline V gene. The CDR3 DNA is TGCGCCAGCAGCCTCACACGACTCGCCAACACCGGGGAGCTGTTTTTT. It translates to CASSLTRLANTGELFF.

This chain uses TRBV16 with TRBJ2-7; D unclear. Trimming pared 4 bases from V and 4 bases from J, leaving 14 bases between. The CDR3 runs to 14 residues. The germline V gene encodes CDR1 KGHSY and CDR2 FQNENV. CDR3: CASSPEVMSYEQYF. The CDR3 DNA reads as TGTGCCAGCAGCCCCGAAGTGATGAGTTACGAGCAGTACTTC.

V usage is TRBV4-3 and J usage is TRBJ2-1, with 9 positions matching TRBD1. V lost 0 bases to trimming and J lost 4 bases; unmatched junction nucleotides: 10. Per the germline V gene, CDR1 is LGHNA and CDR2 is YSLEER. This CDR3 region has 18 residues. CDR3 nucleotides: TGCGCCAGCAGCCAAGAATCCATGCTTGGACAGGGGTACAATGAGCAGTTCTTC. This translates into CASSQESMLGQGYNEQFF.

This chain uses TRBV19 with TRBJ2-1; D call uncertain. V lost 5 bases, J lost 4 bases, and 9 bases lay in between. The germline V gene has CDR1 LNHDA and CDR2 SQIVND (reference sequence). The CDR3 extends over 13 amino acids. Here the CDR3 DNA reads TGTGCCAGTAGTTCCCAGAAATACAATGAGCAGTTCTTC. Amino acids: CASSSQKYNEQFF.

The chain recombines TRBV5-1 with TRBJ2-5; 12 nucleotides align to TRBD1. V lost 4 bases and J lost 5; bases outside the gene matches: 6. CDR3 size: 15 residues. CDR1 and CDR2 (germline): SGHRS, YFSETQ. The CDR3 DNA sequence: TGCGCCAGCAGCCTCGGGACAGGGGGCGAGGAGACCCAGTACTTC. It codes for CASSLGTGGEETQYF. Filled out from reference TRBV5-1 and TRBJ2-5, the complete variable domain reads KAGVTQTPRYLIKTRGQQVTLSCSPISGHRSVSWYQQTPGQGLQFLFEYFSETQRNKGNFPGRFSGRQFSNSRSEMNVSTLELGDSALYLCASSLGTGGEETQYFGPGTRLLVL.

The CDR3 region is CASSVGYPADTQYF. Written as DNA, the CDR3 is TGTGCCAGCAGCGTAGGGTATCCGGCAGATACGCAGTATTTT. The V gene is TRBV9, the J gene TRBJ2-3; D is unclear. Per germline, CDR1 SGDLS and CDR2 YYNGEE. The CDR3 is 14 residues long. V lost 0 bases to trimming and J lost 4 bases, with 9 bases between them. The variable domain in full, completed from reference TRBV9 and TRBJ2-3, reads DSGVTQTPKHLITATGQRVTLRCSPRSGDLSVYWYQQSLDQGLQFLIQYYNGEERAKGNILERFSAQQFPDLHSELNLSSLELGDSALYFCASSVGYPADTQYFGPGTRLTVL.